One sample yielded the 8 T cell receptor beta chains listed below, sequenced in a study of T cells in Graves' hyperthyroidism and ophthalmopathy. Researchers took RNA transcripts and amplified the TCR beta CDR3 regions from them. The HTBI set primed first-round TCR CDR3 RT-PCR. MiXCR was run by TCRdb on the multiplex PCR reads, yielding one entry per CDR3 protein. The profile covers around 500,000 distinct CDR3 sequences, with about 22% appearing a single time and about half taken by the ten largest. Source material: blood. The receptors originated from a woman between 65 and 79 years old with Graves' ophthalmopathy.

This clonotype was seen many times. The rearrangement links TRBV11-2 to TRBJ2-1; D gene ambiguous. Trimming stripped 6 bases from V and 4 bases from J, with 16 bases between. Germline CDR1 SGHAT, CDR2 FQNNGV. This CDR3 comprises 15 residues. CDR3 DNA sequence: TGTGCCAGCAGTTTCCGGGCGACCAAATACAATGAGCAGTTCTTC. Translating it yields CASSFRATKYNEQFF.

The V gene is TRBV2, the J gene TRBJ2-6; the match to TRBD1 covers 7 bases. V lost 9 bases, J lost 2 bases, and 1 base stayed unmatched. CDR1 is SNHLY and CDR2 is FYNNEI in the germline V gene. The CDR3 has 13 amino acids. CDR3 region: CARGTAGANVLTF. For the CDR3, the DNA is TGTGCCAGAGGGACAGCTGGGGCCAACGTCCTGACTTTC. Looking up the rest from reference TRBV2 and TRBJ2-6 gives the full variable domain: EPEVTQTPSHQVTQMGQEVILRCVPISNHLYFYWYRQILGQKVEFLVSFYNNEISEKSEIFDDQFSVERPDGSNFTLKIRSTKLEDSAMYFCARGTAGANVLTFGAGSRLTVL.

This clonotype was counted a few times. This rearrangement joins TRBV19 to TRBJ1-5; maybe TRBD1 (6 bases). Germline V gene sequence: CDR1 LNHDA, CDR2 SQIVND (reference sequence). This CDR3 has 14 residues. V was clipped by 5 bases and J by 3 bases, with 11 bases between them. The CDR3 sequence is CASSFGTPNQPQHF. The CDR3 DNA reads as TGTGCCAGTAGTTTCGGGACACCCAATCAGCCCCAGCATTTT.

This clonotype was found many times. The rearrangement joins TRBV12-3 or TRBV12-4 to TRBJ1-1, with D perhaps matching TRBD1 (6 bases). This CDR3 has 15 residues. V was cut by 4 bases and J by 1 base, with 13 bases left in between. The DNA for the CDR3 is TGTGCCAGCAGTTACGGGACACTCGGGAACACTGAAGCTTTCTTT. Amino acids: CASSYGTLGNTEAFF.

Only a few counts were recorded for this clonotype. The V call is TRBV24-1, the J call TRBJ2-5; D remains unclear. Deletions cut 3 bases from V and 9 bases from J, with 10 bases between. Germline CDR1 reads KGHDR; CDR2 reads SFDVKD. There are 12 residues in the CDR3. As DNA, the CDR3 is TGTGCCACCAGTGATCCGGGCGTTGCCCAGTACTTC. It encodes CATSDPGVAQYF.

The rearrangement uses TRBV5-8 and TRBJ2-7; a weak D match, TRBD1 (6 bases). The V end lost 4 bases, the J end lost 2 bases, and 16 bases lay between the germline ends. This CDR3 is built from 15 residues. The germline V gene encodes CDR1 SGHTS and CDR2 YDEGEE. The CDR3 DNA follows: TGTGCCAGCAGCCAACCACAGGGTAACCCCTACGAGCAGTACTTC. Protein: CASSQPQGNPYEQYF.

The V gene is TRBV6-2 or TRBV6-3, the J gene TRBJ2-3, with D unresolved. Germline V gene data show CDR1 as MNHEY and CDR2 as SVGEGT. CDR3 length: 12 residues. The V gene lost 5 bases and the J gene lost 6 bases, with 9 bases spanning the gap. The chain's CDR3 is CASSIRRDTQYF. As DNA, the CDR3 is TGTGCCAGCAGTATACGGCGGGATACGCAGTATTTT.

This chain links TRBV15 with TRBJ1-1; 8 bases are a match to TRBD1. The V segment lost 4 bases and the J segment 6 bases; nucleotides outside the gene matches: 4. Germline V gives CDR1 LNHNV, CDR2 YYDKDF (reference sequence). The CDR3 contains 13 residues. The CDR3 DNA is TGTGCCACCAGCAAAGAACAGGGGGCTGAAGCTTTCTTT. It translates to CATSKEQGAEAFF.